This T cell receptor (beta chain) comes out of a study of T cell responses to AZD1222 COVID-19 vaccine. The ends were cut back, 6 bases at V and 6 bases at J, with 13 bases in the middle. The CDR3 is 13 residues long. Germline CDR1 is MNHEY and CDR2 is SMNVEV (reference sequence). Study results and limitations: Seropositivity was recorded at baseline in only 5 or 6 AZD1222 recipients. Close to half of all spike-specific TCRs reportedly target regions of the variants that are unmutated. The donors showed a predominance of white British ancestry and of females, with possible underestimation of clonal diversity.

Libraries were prepared by immunoSEQ multiplex PCR; TCRdb keeps only in-frame clonotypes and omits some of them. The repertoire holds roughly 120,000 clones, more than 85% seen once, with about 3% in the top ten. With respect to this clone: Antigen unknown.

Sample: peripheral blood, taken on day 0 of AZD1222 vaccination. This receptor was taken from an adult in good health. The chain employs TRBV27 and TRBJ2-3, with no clear D. CDR3 amino acids: CASRNSLLDTQYF. In nucleotides, the CDR3 is TGTGCCAGCAGAAACAGCCTACTCGATACGCAGTATTTT.